The 5 T cell receptor beta chains given below trace back to one sample, sequenced in a study of shared clonotypes between healthy human individuals. Generated by immunoSEQ multiplex PCR, the TCRdb table keeps only in-frame clones and is missing some. In the table there are some 1,900,000 clones, about 95% of which are singletons. CD45RO-negative cells were positively selected for CCR7, leaving out terminally differentiated effector memory CD45RA+ cells. Sequenced input: naive CD8+ T cells sorted from blood. These receptors were taken from a man aged 18 to 29 in good health.

The chain couples TRBV6-4 to TRBJ2-5, with D uncertain. This CDR3 has 12 amino acids. Per the germline V gene, CDR1 is MRHNA and CDR2 is SNTAGT. Trimming took 2 bases from V and 5 from J, leaving 6 bases between them. This CDR3 is CASSDGVETQYF. The CDR3 region has the DNA TGTGCCAGCAGTGACGGGGTTGAGACCCAGTACTTC.

This chain links TRBV30 with TRBJ2-2, with D possibly matching TRBD2 (6 bases). Germline CDR1 and CDR2: GTSNPN and SVGIG (reference sequence). CDR3 length equals 14 residues. V dropped 4 bases and J dropped 0 bases, with 9 bases sitting between them. CDR3 sequence reads: CAWNWGANTGELFF. The CDR3 DNA reads as TGTGCCTGGAATTGGGGGGCGAACACCGGGGAGCTGTTTTTT.

The V and J genes are TRBV4-1 and TRBJ2-7; 9 bases are a match to TRBD2. The ends lost 4 bases at V and 1 base at J; junction bases unmatched: 5. Germline-derived CDR1 and CDR2 are MGHRA and YSYEKL. The CDR3 contains 15 residues. The CDR3: CASSLIAGESYEQYF. In nucleotides, the CDR3 is TGCGCCAGCAGCCTGATAGCGGGAGAATCCTACGAGCAGTACTTC.

Regarding this clone: Other DNA sequences in the same sample also yield this CDR3. The chain uses TRBV19 and TRBJ2-7, with D hard to call. The germline gives CDR1 LNHDA, CDR2 SQIVND (reference sequence). Trimming removed 7 bases at V and 4 bases at J, with 8 bases between. CDR3 length: 11 amino acids. The CDR3 region has the DNA TGTGCCAGTACTTGGGGATACGAGCAGTACTTC. Its protein is CASTWGYEQYF.

The chain joins TRBV7-8 to TRBJ2-1, with TRBD2 identical over 14 bases. V was clipped by 7 bases and J by 8 bases; unmatched bases: 10. Germline V gene data show CDR1 as SGHVS and CDR2 as FQNEAQ. This CDR3 is 16 amino acids long. The CDR3 reads CASMSTRTSGRYEQFF. The CDR3 region has the DNA TGTGCCAGCATGTCTACAAGGACTAGCGGGAGGTATGAGCAGTTCTTC.